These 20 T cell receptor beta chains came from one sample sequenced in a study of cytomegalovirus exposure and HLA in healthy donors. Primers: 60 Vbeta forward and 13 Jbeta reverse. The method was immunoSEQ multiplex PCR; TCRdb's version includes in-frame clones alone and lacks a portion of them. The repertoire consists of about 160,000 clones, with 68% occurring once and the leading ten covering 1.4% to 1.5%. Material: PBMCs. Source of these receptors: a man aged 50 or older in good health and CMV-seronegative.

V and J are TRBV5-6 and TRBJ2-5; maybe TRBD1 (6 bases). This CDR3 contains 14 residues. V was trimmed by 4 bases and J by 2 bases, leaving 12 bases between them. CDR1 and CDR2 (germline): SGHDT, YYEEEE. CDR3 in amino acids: CASSQPGAQETQYF. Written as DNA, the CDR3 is TGTGCCAGCAGCCAACCAGGGGCTCAAGAGACCCAGTACTTC.

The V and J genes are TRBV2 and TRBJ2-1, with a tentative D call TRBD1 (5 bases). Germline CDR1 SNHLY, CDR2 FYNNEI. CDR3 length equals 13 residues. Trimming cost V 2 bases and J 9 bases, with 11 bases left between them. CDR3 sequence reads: CASSEQGIGEQFF. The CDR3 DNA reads TGTGCCAGCAGTGAACAGGGAATAGGTGAGCAGTTCTTC. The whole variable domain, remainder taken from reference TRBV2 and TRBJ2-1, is EPEVTQTPSHQVTQMGQEVILRCVPISNHLYFYWYRQILGQKVEFLVSFYNNEISEKSEIFDDQFSVERPDGSNFTLKIRSTKLEDSAMYFCASSEQGIGEQFFGPGTRLTVL.

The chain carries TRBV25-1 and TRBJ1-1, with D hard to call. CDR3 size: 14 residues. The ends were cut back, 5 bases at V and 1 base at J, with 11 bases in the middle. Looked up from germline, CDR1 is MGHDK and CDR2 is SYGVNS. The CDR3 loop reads CASSNEATNTEAFF. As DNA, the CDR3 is TGTGCCAGCAGTAACGAGGCGACGAACACTGAAGCTTTCTTT.

The CDR3 DNA sequence: TGTGCCACCTTGGACATGACCTACGAGCAGTACTTC. Protein product: CATLDMTYEQYF. V is TRBV6-5 and J is TRBJ2-7, with D maybe TRBD1 (5 bases). The CDR3 loop spans 12 amino acids. The V and J ends lost 10 bases and 2 bases respectively, with 12 bases between them. From germline, CDR1 is MNHEY and CDR2 SVGAGI.

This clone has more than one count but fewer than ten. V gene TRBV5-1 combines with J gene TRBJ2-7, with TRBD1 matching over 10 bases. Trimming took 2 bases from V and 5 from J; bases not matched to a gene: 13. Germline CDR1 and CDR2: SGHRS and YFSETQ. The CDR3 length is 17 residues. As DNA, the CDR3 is TGCGCCAGCAGCTTCGGCCCCGTGACAGGGGGCAAGAACGAGCAGTACTTC. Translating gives CASSFGPVTGGKNEQYF.

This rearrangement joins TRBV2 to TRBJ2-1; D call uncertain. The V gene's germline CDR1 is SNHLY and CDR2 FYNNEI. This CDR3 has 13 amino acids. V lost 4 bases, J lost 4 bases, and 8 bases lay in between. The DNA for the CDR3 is TGTGCCAGCAGTGTTGGCAGGTACAATGAGCAGTTCTTC. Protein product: CASSVGRYNEQFF.

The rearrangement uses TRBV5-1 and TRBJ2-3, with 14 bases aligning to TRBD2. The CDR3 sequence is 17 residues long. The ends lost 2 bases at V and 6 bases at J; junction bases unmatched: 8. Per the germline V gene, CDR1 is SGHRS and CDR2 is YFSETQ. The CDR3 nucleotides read TGCGCCAGCAGCTTAACTGCGACTAGCGGGGGGGCTGATACGCAGTATTTT. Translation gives CASSLTATSGGADTQYF.

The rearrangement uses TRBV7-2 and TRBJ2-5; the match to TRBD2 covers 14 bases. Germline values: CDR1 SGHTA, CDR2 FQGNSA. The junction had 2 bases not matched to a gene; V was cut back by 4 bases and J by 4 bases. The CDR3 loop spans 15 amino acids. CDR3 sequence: CASSSGLAGAETQYF. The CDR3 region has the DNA TGTGCCAGCAGCTCGGGACTAGCGGGGGCAGAGACCCAGTACTTC. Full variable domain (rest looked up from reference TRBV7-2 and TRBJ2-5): GAGVSQSPSNKVTEKGKDVELRCDPISGHTALYWYRQSLGQGLEFLIYFQGNSAPDKSGLPSDRFSAERTGGSVSTLTIQRTQQEDSAVYLCASSSGLAGAETQYFGPGTRLLVL.

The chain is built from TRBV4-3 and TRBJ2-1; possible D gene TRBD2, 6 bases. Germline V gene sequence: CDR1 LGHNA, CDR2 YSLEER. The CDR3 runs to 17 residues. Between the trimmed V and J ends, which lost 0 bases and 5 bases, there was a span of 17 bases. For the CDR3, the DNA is TGCGCCAGCAGCCAAGATAACGGACTACTAAGCGACAATGAGCAGTTCTTC. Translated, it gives CASSQDNGLLSDNEQFF.

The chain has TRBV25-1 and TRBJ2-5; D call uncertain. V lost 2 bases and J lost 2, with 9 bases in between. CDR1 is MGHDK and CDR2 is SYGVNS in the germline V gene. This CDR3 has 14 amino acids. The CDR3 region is CASSERSPQETQYF. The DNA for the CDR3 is TGTGCCAGCAGTGAACGGTCCCCTCAAGAGACCCAGTACTTC.

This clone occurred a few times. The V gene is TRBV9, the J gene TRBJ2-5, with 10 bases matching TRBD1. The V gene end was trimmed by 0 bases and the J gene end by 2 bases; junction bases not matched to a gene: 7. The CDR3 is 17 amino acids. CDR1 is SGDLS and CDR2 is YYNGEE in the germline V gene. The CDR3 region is CASSVGTGGYLQETQYF. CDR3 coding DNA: TGTGCCAGCAGCGTAGGGACAGGGGGGTATTTGCAAGAGACCCAGTACTTC.

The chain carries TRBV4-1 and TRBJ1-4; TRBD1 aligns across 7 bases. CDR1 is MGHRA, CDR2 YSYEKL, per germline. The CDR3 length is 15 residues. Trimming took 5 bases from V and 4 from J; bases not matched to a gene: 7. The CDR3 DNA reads TGCGCCAGCAGCAGTCAGGGGACAGTTAATGAAAAACTGTTTTTT. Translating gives CASSSQGTVNEKLFF.

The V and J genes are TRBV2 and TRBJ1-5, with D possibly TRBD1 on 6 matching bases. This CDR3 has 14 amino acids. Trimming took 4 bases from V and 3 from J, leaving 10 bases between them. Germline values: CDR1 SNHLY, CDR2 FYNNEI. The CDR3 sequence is CASSVDRSNQPQHF. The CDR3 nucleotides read TGTGCCAGCAGTGTAGACAGGTCCAATCAGCCCCAGCATTTT.

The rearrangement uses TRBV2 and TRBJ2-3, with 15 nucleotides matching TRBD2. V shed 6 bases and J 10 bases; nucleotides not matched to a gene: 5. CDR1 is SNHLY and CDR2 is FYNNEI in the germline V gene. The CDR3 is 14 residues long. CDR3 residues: CASRPGLAGGPQYF. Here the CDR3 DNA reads TGTGCCAGCAGACCTGGACTAGCGGGGGGGCCGCAGTATTTT.

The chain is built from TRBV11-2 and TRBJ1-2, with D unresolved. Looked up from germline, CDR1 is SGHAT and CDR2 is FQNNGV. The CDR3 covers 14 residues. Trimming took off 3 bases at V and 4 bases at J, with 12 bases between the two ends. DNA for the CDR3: TGTGCCAGCAGCTTGGGCAGCCCTGTCTATGGCTACACCTTC. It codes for CASSLGSPVYGYTF.

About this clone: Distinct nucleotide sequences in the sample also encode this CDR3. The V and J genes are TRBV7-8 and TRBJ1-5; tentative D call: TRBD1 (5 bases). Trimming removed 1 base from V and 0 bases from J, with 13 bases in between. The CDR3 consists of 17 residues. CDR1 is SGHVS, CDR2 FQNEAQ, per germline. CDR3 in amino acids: CASSLVTARVSNQPQHF. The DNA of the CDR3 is TGTGCCAGCAGCTTAGTAACCGCCAGGGTTAGCAATCAGCCCCAGCATTTT.

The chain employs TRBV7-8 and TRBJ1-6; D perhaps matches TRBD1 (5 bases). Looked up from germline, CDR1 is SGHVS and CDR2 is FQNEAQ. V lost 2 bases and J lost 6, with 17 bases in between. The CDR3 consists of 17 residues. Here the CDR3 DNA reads TGTGCCAGCAGCTTATCGGTGTGGGGGGGAGTTAATTCACCCCTCCACTTT. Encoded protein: CASSLSVWGGVNSPLHF.

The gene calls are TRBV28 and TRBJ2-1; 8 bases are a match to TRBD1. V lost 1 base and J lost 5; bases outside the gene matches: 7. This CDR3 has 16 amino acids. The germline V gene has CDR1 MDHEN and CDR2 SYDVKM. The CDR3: CASSLSGQGSDNEQFF. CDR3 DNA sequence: TGTGCCAGCAGTTTATCTGGACAGGGATCCGACAATGAGCAGTTCTTC.

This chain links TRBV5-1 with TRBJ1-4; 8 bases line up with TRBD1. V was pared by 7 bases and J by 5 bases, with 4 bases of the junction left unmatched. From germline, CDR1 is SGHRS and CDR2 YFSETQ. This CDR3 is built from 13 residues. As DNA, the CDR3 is TGCGCCAGCTCAGGGGGCGGGAATGAAAAACTGTTTTTT. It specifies CASSGGGNEKLFF.

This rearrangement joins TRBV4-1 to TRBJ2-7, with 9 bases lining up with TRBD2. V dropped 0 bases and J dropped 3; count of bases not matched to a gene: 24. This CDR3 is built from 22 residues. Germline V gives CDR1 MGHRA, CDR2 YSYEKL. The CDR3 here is CASSQELRDRSGGRASVYEQYF. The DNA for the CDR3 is TGCGCCAGCAGCCAAGAATTGAGGGACAGAAGCGGGGGGCGGGCCTCGGTCTACGAGCAGTACTTC.